Presented here are 20 T cell receptor beta chains from one specimen sequenced in a study of blood T cell repertoires in COVID-19. The protocol was immunoSEQ multiplex PCR, while the TCRdb copy is restricted to in-frame clones and leaves out a portion. The sample has 200,000 to 250,000 clones; 80% to 85% are singletons. What was sequenced was peripheral blood. These receptors were collected from a human donor in a cohort sampled during active COVID-19.

The CDR3 is CASTPGQGGSLSGYTF. For the CDR3, the DNA is TGTGCCAGTACCCCAGGACAGGGCGGTTCTCTCTCTGGCTACACCTTC. This chain joins TRBV19 and TRBJ1-2; TRBD1 matches 8 bases. The CDR3 loop spans 16 amino acids. Unmatched junction bases numbered 17, after V lost 7 bases and J lost 7 bases. CDR1 is LNHDA, CDR2 SQIVND, per germline (reference sequence).

V is TRBV7-2 and J is TRBJ2-7; a weak D match, TRBD1 (5 bases). The V end was cut by 5 bases, the J end by 4 bases, with 15 bases between. The length of the CDR3 is 14 residues. Germline assignment: CDR1 SGHTA and CDR2 FQGNSA. The DNA for the CDR3 is TGTGCCAGCAGCCCCCCTGGGGCTAGATACGAGCAGTACTTC. Protein sequence: CASSPPGARYEQYF.

This chain joins TRBV5-6 and TRBJ1-3; weak D call: TRBD1 (5 bases). Germline V CDR1 and CDR2: SGHDT, YYEEEE. V gave up 0 bases and J gave up 0 bases, with 10 bases separating them. CDR3 size: 16 residues. DNA for the CDR3: TGTGCCAGCAGCTTGGGGCCAGGGAACTCTGGAAACACCATATATTTT. This codes for CASSLGPGNSGNTIYF.

V and J are TRBV13 and TRBJ2-7, with 9 nucleotides matching TRBD2. V lost 4 bases to trimming and J lost 3 bases; unmatched junction nucleotides: 10. From germline, CDR1 is PRHDT and CDR2 FYEKMQ (reference sequence). This CDR3 region has 16 residues. CDR3 nucleotides: TGTGCCAGCAGCTCCCTGGAAGCGGGAGGTCGCTACGAGCAGTACTTC. This sequence encodes CASSSLEAGGRYEQYF.

This chain connects TRBV9 to TRBJ1-4; no clear D gene. Germline loops: CDR1 SGDLS, CDR2 YYNGEE. The CDR3 runs 18 residues. V shed 1 base and J shed 11 bases, with 27 bases lying between them. CDR3 in amino acids: CASSVKFGGRQCVGKLFF. The DNA of the CDR3 is TGTGCCAGCAGCGTAAAATTCGGCGGGCGTCAATGTGTGGGGAAACTGTTTTTT. Supplemented by reference TRBV9 and TRBJ1-4, the full variable domain reads DSGVTQTPKHLITATGQRVTLRCSPRSGDLSVYWYQQSLDQGLQFLIQYYNGEERAKGNILERFSAQQFPDLHSELNLSSLELGDSALYFCASSVKFGGRQCVGKLFFGSGTQLSVL.

The V call is TRBV3-1 (or the pseudogene TRBV3-2), the J call TRBJ2-6; D is perhaps TRBD2 (5 bases). With 1 base removed from V and 2 bases from J, the gap between germline ends came to 18 bases. The CDR3 is 19 amino acids. Germline V gene data show CDR1 as LGHDT and CDR2 as YNNKEL (reference sequence). CDR3 DNA: TGTGCCAGCAGCCAAGTTAGCCAGAGGGTGATACCTGGGGCCAACGTCCTGACTTTC. This translates into CASSQVSQRVIPGANVLTF.

This chain's CDR3 is CATSRGLAGYTDTQYF. CDR3 bases: TGTGCCACCAGCAGGGGACTAGCGGGATATACAGATACGCAGTATTTT. The chain carries TRBV15 and TRBJ2-3; 13 bases are a match to TRBD2. The CDR3 spans 16 residues. Germline-derived CDR1 and CDR2 are LNHNV and YYDKDF (reference sequence). V shed 3 bases and J 3 bases; nucleotides not matched to a gene: 3.

This chain uses TRBV18 with TRBJ2-7; tentative D call: TRBD2 (6 bases). Trimming removed 6 bases from V and 2 bases from J, with 14 bases in between. The CDR3 has 14 amino acids. The germline CDR1 and CDR2 sequences are KGHSH and LQKENI. Here the CDR3 reads CASSRDLNPYEQYF. CDR3 DNA sequence: TGTGCCAGCTCCCGGGACTTAAACCCCTACGAGCAGTACTTC.

The chain combines TRBV19 with TRBJ2-7; 8 bases are a match to TRBD1. The CDR3 extends over 13 amino acids. V shed 6 bases and J 4 bases; nucleotides not matched to a gene: 5. CDR1 is LNHDA, CDR2 SQIVND, per germline (reference sequence). The CDR3 bases are TGTGCCAGTAGGGGGACAGGAGCTTACGAGCAGTACTTC. This gives the protein CASRGTGAYEQYF.

The chain uses TRBV5-6 and TRBJ2-1; 10 nucleotides agree with TRBD2. V shed 3 bases and J 8 bases; nucleotides not matched to a gene: 11. The CDR3 covers 16 residues. Germline V gene data show CDR1 as SGHDT and CDR2 as YYEEEE. The CDR3: CASSWAESGRAYEQFF. Here the CDR3 DNA reads TGTGCCAGCAGCTGGGCAGAAAGCGGGAGGGCCTATGAGCAGTTCTTC.

This chain's CDR3 is CASSLEGRRYNEQFF. CDR3 nucleotides: TGTGCCAGCAGCCTGGAGGGACGCCGGTACAATGAGCAGTTCTTC. The chain uses TRBV27 and TRBJ2-1; D may be TRBD2 (6 bases). The germline gives CDR1 MNHEY, CDR2 SMNVEV (reference sequence). V was clipped by 6 bases and J by 4 bases, with 16 bases between them. This CDR3 is 15 amino acids long.

The chain links TRBV9 to TRBJ2-1; possible D gene TRBD2, 6 bases. The germline gives CDR1 SGDLS, CDR2 YYNGEE. V was shortened by 0 bases and J by 6 bases, with 13 bases between the two germline ends. There are 15 residues in the CDR3. DNA of the CDR3: TGTGCCAGCAGCGTAGAACCGGGAGAGCTCAATGAGCAGTTCTTC. It encodes CASSVEPGELNEQFF.

The chain is built from TRBV6-6 and TRBJ2-7; 7 bases align to TRBD2. The V gene end was trimmed by 10 bases and the J gene end by 2 bases; junction bases not matched to a gene: 14. Germline values: CDR1 MNHNY, CDR2 SVGAGI (reference sequence). The CDR3 runs to 15 residues. In DNA, the CDR3 is TGTGCCACCGTGGGGTTAAGCGGGAACCCCTACGAGCAGTACTTC. Its protein is CATVGLSGNPYEQYF.

The chain employs TRBV3-1 (or the pseudogene TRBV3-2) and TRBJ2-7; the D gene is possibly TRBD1 (7 bases). V was clipped by 1 base and J by 1 base, with 11 bases between them. Per the germline V gene, CDR1 is LGHDT and CDR2 is YNNKEL (reference sequence). CDR3 length: 15 residues. The CDR3 spells CASSQGAGGSYEQYF. CDR3 bases: TGTGCCAGCAGCCAAGGAGCAGGGGGGTCCTACGAGCAGTACTTC.

The chain has TRBV28 and TRBJ2-7; perhaps TRBD1 as D (5 bases). Germline-derived CDR1 and CDR2 are MDHEN and SYDVKM. With 6 bases removed from V and 4 bases from J, the gap between germline ends came to 13 bases. There are 13 residues in the CDR3. The CDR3, as DNA: TGTGCCAGCAGCGAGCAGGGCCTGTACGAGCAGTACTTC. It translates to CASSEQGLYEQYF. Looking up the rest from reference TRBV28 and TRBJ2-7 gives the full variable domain: DVKVTQSSRYLVKRTGEKVFLECVQDMDHENMFWYRQDPGLGLRLIYFSYDVKMKEKGDIPEGYSVSREKKERFSLILESASTNQTSMYLCASSEQGLYEQYFGPGTRLTVT.

This clone was detected once. The chain joins TRBV9 to TRBJ2-2; TRBD2 matches at 8 bases. Germline V gives CDR1 SGDLS, CDR2 YYNGEE. The CDR3 is 14 amino acids. V dropped 4 bases and J dropped 6; count of bases not matched to a gene: 5. The CDR3 bases are TGTGCCAGCAGCAAGGGACTAGTTTCCGGGGAGCTGTTTTTT. This gives the protein CASSKGLVSGELFF.

The chain recombines TRBV28 with TRBJ1-3, with 11 bases that match TRBD1. Unmatched junction bases numbered 7, after V lost 8 bases and J lost 4 bases. Germline V gene data show CDR1 as MDHEN and CDR2 as SYDVKM. The CDR3 consists of 15 residues. The CDR3 DNA reads as TGTGCCAGCGGGGTGGGACAGGGGGTCGGAAACACCATATATTTT. Amino acids: CASGVGQGVGNTIYF.

The chain combines TRBV10-3 with TRBJ2-2; the D gene is possibly TRBD2 (5 bases). V dropped 4 bases and J dropped 3 bases, with 12 bases sitting between them. The CDR3 extends over 15 amino acids. The germline V gene has CDR1 ENHRY and CDR2 SYGVKD. The CDR3 DNA reads TGTGCCATCAGTGCGGCTAGCAGCTACACCGGGGAGCTGTTTTTT. Amino acids: CAISAASSYTGELFF.

This chain joins TRBV7-8 and TRBJ2-7; TRBD2 might be the D (5 bases). CDR1 and CDR2 (germline): SGHVS, FQNEAQ. V was pared by 5 bases and J by 13 bases, with 21 bases between. This CDR3 has 13 residues. The CDR3 reads CASSISDGLPPYF. Written as DNA, the CDR3 is TGTGCCAGCAGCATATCGGACGGACTTCCCCCTTACTTC.

The CDR3 DNA reads TGTGCCACCAGCAGAGATATCCCAACAGGGTATCAGGAGACCCAGTACTTC. Translating gives CATSRDIPTGYQETQYF. This chain connects TRBV15 to TRBJ2-5; tentatively, D is TRBD1 (6 bases). CDR1 is LNHNV, CDR2 YYDKDF, per germline (reference sequence). The length of the CDR3 is 17 residues. V shed 0 bases and J shed 5 bases, with 19 bases lying between them. The full variable domain, completed using reference TRBV15 and TRBJ2-5, is DAMVIQNPRYQVTQFGKPVTLSCSQTLNHNVMYWYQQKSSQAPKLLFHYYDKDFNNEADTPDNFQSRRPNTSFCFLDIRSPGLGDTAMYLCATSRDIPTGYQETQYFGPGTRLLVL.